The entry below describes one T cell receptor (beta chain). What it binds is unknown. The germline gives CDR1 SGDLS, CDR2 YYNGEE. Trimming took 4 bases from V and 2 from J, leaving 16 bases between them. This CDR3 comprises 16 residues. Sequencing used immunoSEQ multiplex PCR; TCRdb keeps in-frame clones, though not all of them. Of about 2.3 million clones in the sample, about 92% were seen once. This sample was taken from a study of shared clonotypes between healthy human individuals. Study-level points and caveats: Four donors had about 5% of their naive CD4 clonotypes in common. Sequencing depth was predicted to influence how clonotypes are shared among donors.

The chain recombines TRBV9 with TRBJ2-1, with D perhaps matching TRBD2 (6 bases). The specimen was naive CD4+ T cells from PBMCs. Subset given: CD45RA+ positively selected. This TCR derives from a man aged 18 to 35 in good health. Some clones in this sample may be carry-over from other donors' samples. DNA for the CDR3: TGTGCCAGCAGCCCAGTGTACGGGAGCGCCTACAATGAGCAGTTCTTC. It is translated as CASSPVYGSAYNEQFF.